These 9 T cell receptor beta chains came from one sample sequenced in a study of blood T cells in healthy people across ages. Alongside a J-beta primer mix, a sample-barcoded 5' primer served in a second PCR lasting about 7 to 12 cycles. Via MiXCR, TCRdb re-called the 5' RACE reads, giving one row per CDR3 protein. Found here are some 900,000 distinct CDR3 sequences, roughly 48% of them singletons; the top ten hold 13%. Sequenced sample: blood. These receptors were collected from a man aged 30-40 years in good health.

This chain links TRBV6-5 with TRBJ2-4; 8 bases are a match to TRBD1. V lost 1 base and J lost 4; bases outside the gene matches: 3. Germline CDR1 is MNHEY and CDR2 is SVGAGI. The CDR3 has 15 residues. The chain's CDR3 is CASSYYGQGKNIQYF. CDR3 coding DNA: TGTGCCAGCAGTTACTATGGACAGGGAAAAAACATTCAGTACTTC.

This sequence joins TRBV9 and TRBJ2-1; TRBD1 matches at 10 bases. This CDR3 spans 16 amino acids. Germline V gives CDR1 SGDLS, CDR2 YYNGEE. The V gene end was trimmed by 3 bases and the J gene end by 2 bases; junction bases not matched to a gene: 5. The chain's CDR3 is CASSGDRGQTYNEQFF. CDR3 DNA: TGTGCCAGCAGCGGAGACAGGGGGCAGACCTACAATGAGCAGTTCTTC.

The chain employs TRBV9 and TRBJ2-3, with D perhaps given as TRBD1 or TRBD2 (5 bases each). Germline V gives CDR1 SGDLS, CDR2 YYNGEE. V was shortened by 0 bases and J by 0 bases, with 8 bases between the two germline ends. The CDR3 is 15 amino acids. This CDR3 is CASSVEGSSTDTQYF. The CDR3 DNA sequence: TGTGCCAGCAGCGTAGAGGGGAGCAGCACAGATACGCAGTATTTT.

This clonotype has only a few counts. This chain links TRBV6-1 with TRBJ2-1, with D tentatively TRBD1 (6 bases). This CDR3 has 15 amino acids. Trimming removed 0 bases at V and 6 bases at J, with 12 bases between. CDR1 and CDR2 (germline): MNHNS, SASEGT. The CDR3 DNA is TGTGCCAGCAGTGAAGCCTCCACAGGGAGCAATGAGCAGTTCTTC. Its protein product is CASSEASTGSNEQFF.

This clonotype was detected ten times or more. The rearrangement joins TRBV2 to TRBJ2-3; 9 bases fit TRBD2. J gave up 2 bases and V 8 bases, and 5 bases lay outside the gene matches. This CDR3 is built from 14 residues. The germline CDR1 and CDR2 sequences are SNHLY and FYNNEI. The CDR3 DNA reads TGTGCCAGCGCAGCGGGGGGACTCACAGATACGCAGTATTTT. This translates into CASAAGGLTDTQYF.

This clonotype was counted only a few times. V usage is TRBV6-5 and J usage is TRBJ2-3; perhaps TRBD2 as D (6 bases). Trimming stripped 6 bases from V and 4 bases from J, with 14 bases between. The CDR3 covers 14 residues. Per germline, CDR1 MNHEY and CDR2 SVGAGI. The CDR3 nucleotides are TGTGCCAGCAGGGTAGCGGTGTGGGCAGATACGCAGTATTTT. This codes for CASRVAVWADTQYF.

This clonotype was observed many times. V and J are TRBV29-1 and TRBJ2-1, with a possible D match to TRBD1 (6 bases). The CDR3 extends over 13 amino acids. Per germline, CDR1 SQVTM and CDR2 ANQGSEA. Trimming removed 5 bases from V and 2 bases from J, with 10 bases in between. CDR3 amino acids: CSVQDSAYNEQFF. CDR3 nucleotide sequence: TGCAGCGTTCAGGACAGCGCCTACAATGAGCAGTTCTTC.

The genes are TRBV28 and TRBJ1-4; 8 bases are a match to TRBD1. V was pared by 6 bases and J by 8 bases, with 14 bases of the junction left unmatched. The CDR3 contains 16 residues. The germline gives CDR1 MDHEN, CDR2 SYDVKM. The CDR3 bases are TGTGCCAGCAGGGACGAACGACAGGGGTTGGGGGAAAAACTGTTTTTT. Translation gives CASRDERQGLGEKLFF.

In this sample, this clonotype turned up a few times. This chain connects TRBV6-2 or TRBV6-3 to TRBJ1-1; D is perhaps TRBD1 (5 bases). Deletions cut 5 bases from V and 4 bases from J, with 11 bases between. The CDR3 consists of 13 residues. Per the germline V gene, CDR1 is MNHEY and CDR2 is SVGEGT. For the CDR3, the DNA is TGTGCCAGCAGTGACGGGGGGGGCACTGAAGCTTTCTTT. Translated, it gives CASSDGGGTEAFF.